This T cell receptor beta chain was captured in a study of radiotherapy plus CTLA-4 blockade in lung cancer. On the study more broadly: The study recorded objective responses in roughly 20% of patients and disease control in approximately 29%. The study's findings and limits: Blood saw expansion of tumor-derived TCR clones after radiotherapy plus ipilimumab.

On this clone: Its target is not known.

Data came from immunoSEQ multiplex PCR; TCRdb stores just in-frame clones and leaves some out. The repertoire holds over 75,000 clones, with less than 90% as singletons. Focal radiation plus CTLA-4 blockade with ipilimumab was given to patients with chemo-refractory metastatic non-small-cell lung cancer. Germline CDR1 MNHEY, CDR2 SMNVEV (reference sequence). CDR3 length: 14 residues. Trimming left V 5 bases short and J 2 bases short, with 9 bases between. This receptor was taken from a human donor with non-small cell lung cancer who had stable disease on radiotherapy plus ipilimumab. The chain uses TRBV27 and TRBJ2-2, with no clear D. The sample here was peripheral blood, taken from a patient treated with radiotherapy plus ipilimumab. In nucleotides, the CDR3 is TGTGCCAGCAGTCTAGTTCCAAACACCGGGGAGCTGTTTTTT. It encodes CASSLVPNTGELFF.